A single sample is the source of the 28 T cell receptor beta chains below, sequenced in a study of blood T cell repertoires in COVID-19 (dated by TCRdb to 2019 to 2021). Libraries came from the immunoSEQ multiplex PCR assay. TCRdb carries this immuneACCESS record with in-frame sequences only. Its versions omit some clonotypes, under half of them owing to an unresolved V gene in the studies checked, with the rest unexplained. In this sample the table shows about 58,000 clones, approximately 86% of which occur a single time. In total, the top ten clones hold more than 6% of the sample. The sequencing sample was made of peripheral blood. The receptor source for this set is a human donor with active COVID-19. The donor label of this sample is uncertain.

This chain connects TRBV19 to TRBJ2-6, with D hard to call. Germline CDR1 LNHDA, CDR2 SQIVND (reference sequence). V was clipped by 4 bases and J by 3 bases, with 10 bases between them. The CDR3 sequence is 15 residues long. CDR3 bases: TGTGCCAGTAGTAGGCAGGCTTATGGGGCCAACGTCCTGACTTTC. Protein: CASSRQAYGANVLTF.

This clone has a handful of counts. This rearrangement joins TRBV19 to TRBJ2-3; D remains ambiguous. V was cut by 5 bases and J by 5 bases, with 11 bases left in between. The CDR3 extends over 13 amino acids. The germline V gene encodes CDR1 LNHDA and CDR2 SQIVND (reference sequence). This CDR3 reads CASSAPSLDTQYF. In nucleotides, the CDR3 is TGTGCCAGTAGTGCCCCTAGTCTAGATACGCAGTATTTT.

The chain links TRBV23-1 to TRBJ2-7; the match to TRBD2 covers 7 bases. TRBV23-1 is treated as an ORF (open reading frame) with a function not yet certain. The CDR3 runs 16 residues. V trimming: 3 bases; J trimming: 2 bases; junction bases outside the gene matches: 10. The CDR3 region is CASSHHGGTETYEQYF. CDR3 nucleotides: TGCGCCAGCAGTCATCACGGGGGGACGGAGACCTACGAGCAGTACTTC.

The chain employs TRBV4-3 and TRBJ1-3; D ambiguous. The germline gives CDR1 LGHNA, CDR2 YSLEER. The CDR3 is 16 residues long. V lost 0 bases to trimming and J lost 4 bases, with 13 bases between them. The CDR3 nucleotides read TGCGCCAGCAGCCAAGATCTGAGAGGGTTAGGAAACACCATATATTTT. Translated, it gives CASSQDLRGLGNTIYF.

The chain's CDR3 is CASSESTDTQYF. CDR3 in DNA: TGTGCCAGCAGCGAGAGCACAGATACGCAGTATTTT. V gene TRBV5-4 combines with J gene TRBJ2-3; D not certain. Germline values: CDR1 SGHNT, CDR2 YYREEE (reference sequence). CDR3 length: 12 amino acids. Trimming took 4 bases from V and 0 from J, leaving 3 bases between them.

This clone was seen only a few times. The chain has TRBV9 and TRBJ1-6; 8 nucleotides align to TRBD1. The CDR3 consists of 14 residues. The germline V gene encodes CDR1 SGDLS and CDR2 YYNGEE. The trim removed 4 bases at V and 11 bases at J, leaving 8 bases unmatched. CDR3 loop: CASSSGTGKTPLHF. In DNA form, the CDR3 reads TGTGCCAGCAGCTCCGGGACAGGAAAGACACCCCTCCACTTT.

The V and J genes are TRBV4-1 and TRBJ2-2, with 10 bases identical to TRBD1. V gave up 3 bases and J gave up 2 bases; unmatched junction bases: 3. CDR3 size: 16 residues. Germline-derived CDR1 and CDR2 are MGHRA and YSYEKL. The CDR3 sequence is CASSHRQGANTGELFF. The DNA of the CDR3 is TGCGCCAGCAGCCATAGACAGGGGGCAAACACCGGGGAGCTGTTTTTT.

As to this clone: Germline is not matched at one junction end, which may reflect a read error. The chain recombines TRBV3-1 (or the pseudogene TRBV3-2) with TRBJ2-3, with no clear D. CDR1 and CDR2 from the germline V gene are LGHDT and YNNKEL (reference sequence). The CDR3 has 15 amino acids. The CDR3 DNA follows: TGTGCCAGCAGCCAAGTTGGTCTCGTGGTAGATATGCAGTATTTT. Translating gives CASSQVGLVVDMQYF.

The V call is TRBV10-3, the J call TRBJ2-4, with D tentatively TRBD1 (5 bases). V dropped 3 bases and J dropped 1 base, with 7 bases sitting between them. This CDR3 region has 14 residues. The germline V gene encodes CDR1 ENHRY and CDR2 SYGVKD. The CDR3 loop is CAISEAGAKNIQYF. The CDR3 region has the DNA TGTGCCATCAGTGAAGCAGGGGCCAAAAACATTCAGTACTTC.

The chain links TRBV28 to TRBJ1-3; D might be TRBD1 (5 bases). This CDR3 is built from 16 residues. Trimming left V 5 bases short and J 0 bases short, with 14 bases between. Germline V gene sequence: CDR1 MDHEN, CDR2 SYDVKM. The CDR3 region is CASSPSDIASGNTIYF. Here the CDR3 DNA reads TGTGCCAGCAGTCCCTCGGACATTGCCTCTGGAAACACCATATATTTT.

The chain combines TRBV10-3 with TRBJ2-3, with 7 bases aligning to TRBD1. CDR3 length: 16 amino acids. From germline, CDR1 is ENHRY and CDR2 SYGVKD. V lost 1 base, J lost 1 base, and 5 bases stayed unmatched. This CDR3 is CAISELSGGGTDTQYF. The DNA for the CDR3 is TGTGCCATCAGTGAGTTGTCAGGGGGTGGCACAGATACGCAGTATTTT.

CDR3 sequence reads: CASSDPGQGIRGNTIYF. For the CDR3, the DNA is TGTGCCAGCAGTGACCCCGGACAGGGGATTAGGGGAAACACCATATATTTT. The rearrangement links TRBV25-1 to TRBJ1-3; 9 positions match TRBD1. V trimming: 3 bases; J trimming: 4 bases; junction bases outside the gene matches: 10. The germline CDR1 and CDR2 sequences are MGHDK and SYGVNS. The length of the CDR3 is 17 residues.

This sequence joins TRBV28 and TRBJ2-5, with 7 bases fitting TRBD1. V dropped 5 bases and J dropped 4; count of bases not matched to a gene: 10. The germline CDR1 and CDR2 sequences are MDHEN and SYDVKM. The CDR3 is 15 residues long. CDR3 loop: CASSDIQGIGETQYF. The DNA for the CDR3 is TGTGCCAGCAGTGACATACAGGGGATTGGAGAGACCCAGTACTTC.

This clone appeared once. The V call is TRBV5-1, the J call TRBJ2-1, with 9 bases identical to TRBD1. The CDR3 contains 14 residues. Germline CDR1 SGHRS, CDR2 YFSETQ. The V gene end was trimmed by 5 bases and the J gene end by 0 bases; junction bases not matched to a gene: 0. The DNA of the CDR3 is TGCGCCAGCAGGGGACAGGGCTCCTACAATGAGCAGTTCTTC. Translated: CASRGQGSYNEQFF.

The chain has TRBV2 and TRBJ2-7, with 10 positions matching TRBD1. Germline V lookup: CDR1 SNHLY, CDR2 FYNNEI. This CDR3 has 14 residues. The junction had 6 bases not matched to a gene; V was cut back by 7 bases and J by 3 bases. The chain's CDR3 is CASTRDRGSYEQYF. The CDR3, as DNA: TGTGCCAGCACCCGGGACAGGGGAAGCTACGAGCAGTACTTC.

The V call is TRBV5-1, the J call TRBJ1-4; TRBD1 matches 10 bases. CDR1 and CDR2 from the germline V gene are SGHRS and YFSETQ. The J segment lost 7 bases and the V segment lost 6 bases, leaving 6 bases of the junction unmatched. This CDR3 has 14 residues. The CDR3 bases are TGCGCCAGCACAGTGACAGGGGGCTCTGAAAAACTGTTTTTT. Translated: CASTVTGGSEKLFF.

This sequence joins TRBV29-1 and TRBJ1-4, with a weak D call TRBD1 (5 bases). Germline CDR1 SQVTM, CDR2 ANQGSEA. Trimming pared 4 bases from V and 6 bases from J, leaving 12 bases between. The CDR3 loop spans 13 amino acids. CDR3 in amino acids: CSVVGGSDEKLFF. CDR3 nucleotides: TGCAGCGTTGTGGGGGGAAGTGATGAAAAACTGTTTTTT.

The chain has TRBV13 and TRBJ1-4, with D unresolved. The CDR3 is made up of 16 amino acids. Trimming removed 4 bases at V and 7 bases at J, with 19 bases between. Germline assignment: CDR1 PRHDT and CDR2 FYEKMQ (reference sequence). CDR3 sequence: CASSSRMSGRGEKLFF. CDR3 DNA: TGTGCCAGCAGCTCCCGGATGTCCGGGCGGGGTGAAAAACTGTTTTTT.

The J gene is TRBJ2-1, the V gene TRBV7-2, with D perhaps matching TRBD2 (5 bases). CDR1 SGHTA and CDR2 FQGNSA come from the germline V gene. The length of the CDR3 is 14 residues. The ends were cut back, 1 base at V and 9 bases at J, with 13 bases in the middle. CDR3 protein: CASSLDNGMVEQFF. The CDR3 DNA sequence: TGTGCCAGCAGCTTAGACAACGGGATGGTTGAGCAGTTCTTC.

CDR3 nucleotides: TGTGCCAGCAGGCCCGGAGCTCCCAGCACAGATACGCAGTATTTT. It yields the protein CASRPGAPSTDTQYF. The chain recombines TRBV28 with TRBJ2-3; D ambiguous. The V gene lost 6 bases and the J gene lost 0 bases, with 13 bases spanning the gap. The CDR3 spans 15 residues. CDR1 MDHEN and CDR2 SYDVKM come from the germline V gene. Full variable domain (rest looked up from reference TRBV28 and TRBJ2-3): DVKVTQSSRYLVKRTGEKVFLECVQDMDHENMFWYRQDPGLGLRLIYFSYDVKMKEKGDIPEGYSVSREKKERFSLILESASTNQTSMYLCASRPGAPSTDTQYFGPGTRLTVL.

This CDR3 is CASSLHRGYNSPLHF. In DNA, the CDR3 is TGTGCCAGCAGCTTGCACAGGGGATATAATTCACCCCTCCACTTT. The V gene is TRBV6-5, the J gene TRBJ1-6, with TRBD1 matching over 7 bases. Germline-derived CDR1 and CDR2 are MNHEY and SVGAGI. This CDR3 comprises 15 residues. J was trimmed by 4 bases and V by 6 bases; bases with no gene match: 6.

The rearrangement links TRBV11-3 to TRBJ1-1, with D perhaps matching TRBD1 (5 bases). The CDR3 spans 12 residues. Per the germline V gene, CDR1 is SGHNT and CDR2 is YENEEA. Trimming cost V 5 bases and J 5 bases, with 9 bases left between them. The CDR3 DNA is TGTGCCAGCAGCCTTCGACAGACTGAAGCTTTCTTT. Its translation is CASSLRQTEAFF.

V gene TRBV2 combines with J gene TRBJ2-3; D is possibly TRBD2 (6 bases). Trimming removed 10 bases at V and 2 bases at J, with 13 bases between. The CDR3 has 13 amino acids. Germline CDR1 is SNHLY and CDR2 is FYNNEI. Written as DNA, the CDR3 is TGTGCCATCTCGGGACTGACCACAGATACGCAGTATTTT. Amino acids: CAISGLTTDTQYF.

In this sample, this clone turned up once. The rearrangement links TRBV4-1 to TRBJ2-7, with 9 bases identical to TRBD1. The trim removed 3 bases at V and 3 bases at J, leaving 6 bases unmatched. This CDR3 has 15 residues. Germline CDR1 MGHRA, CDR2 YSYEKL. The CDR3 loop reads CASSQTGTGIYEQYF. CDR3 bases: TGCGCCAGCAGCCAGACCGGGACAGGGATCTACGAGCAGTACTTC.

This chain joins TRBV7-9 and TRBJ2-2, with D possibly TRBD1 on 5 matching bases. CDR1 and CDR2 from the germline V gene are SEHNR and FQNEAQ (reference sequence). V shed 5 bases and J shed 0 bases, with 13 bases lying between them. This CDR3 contains 16 residues. CDR3 coding DNA: TGTGCCAGCAGCCAGGGCGCAGATTCGAACACCGGGGAGCTGTTTTTT. Its translation is CASSQGADSNTGELFF.

By share, this clone counts as medium-sized. The chain recombines TRBV5-1 with TRBJ2-1; a weak D match, TRBD1 (6 bases). Looked up from germline, CDR1 is SGHRS and CDR2 is YFSETQ. CDR3 length: 13 residues. The V end was cut by 7 bases, the J end by 4 bases, with 12 bases between. The CDR3 region has the DNA TGCGCCAGCCAGGGGTTAGGGTACAATGAGCAGTTCTTC. Amino acid sequence: CASQGLGYNEQFF.

This clone was seen a single time. V usage is TRBV9 and J usage is TRBJ2-2; TRBD1 aligns across 11 bases. Germline V CDR1 and CDR2: SGDLS, YYNGEE. This CDR3 comprises 16 residues. J lost 5 bases, V lost 7 bases, and 10 bases had no gene match. The chain's CDR3 is CASGYGQGALTGELFF. The CDR3, as DNA: TGTGCCAGCGGTTATGGACAGGGGGCGCTGACCGGGGAGCTGTTTTTT.

The rearrangement uses TRBV11-3 and TRBJ2-5, with TRBD1 matching 9 bases. V was clipped by 1 base and J by 2 bases; unmatched bases: 11. Per the germline V gene, CDR1 is SGHNT and CDR2 is YENEEA. The CDR3 contains 18 residues. CDR3 protein: CASSLGATGGDPQETQYF. DNA for the CDR3: TGTGCCAGCAGCTTAGGGGCTACAGGGGGCGATCCTCAAGAGACCCAGTACTTC.